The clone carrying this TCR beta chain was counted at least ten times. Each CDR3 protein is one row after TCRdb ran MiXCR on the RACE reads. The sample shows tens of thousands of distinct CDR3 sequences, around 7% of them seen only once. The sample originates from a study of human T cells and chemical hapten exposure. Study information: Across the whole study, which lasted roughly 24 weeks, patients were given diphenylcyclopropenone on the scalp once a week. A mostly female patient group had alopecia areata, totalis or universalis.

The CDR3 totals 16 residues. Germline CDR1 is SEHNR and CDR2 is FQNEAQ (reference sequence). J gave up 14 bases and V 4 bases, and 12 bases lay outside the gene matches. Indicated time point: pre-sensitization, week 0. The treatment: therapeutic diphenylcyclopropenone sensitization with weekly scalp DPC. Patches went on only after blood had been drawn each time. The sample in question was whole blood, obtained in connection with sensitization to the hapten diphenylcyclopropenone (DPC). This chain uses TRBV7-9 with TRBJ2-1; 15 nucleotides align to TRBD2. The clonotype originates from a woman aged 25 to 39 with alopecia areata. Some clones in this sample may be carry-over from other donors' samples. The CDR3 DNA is TGTGCCAGCAGCTCCGCCGGGACTAGCGGGGGGCCGAGGAAGTTCTTC. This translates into CASSSAGTSGGPRKFF.